This T cell receptor (beta chain) was found in a study of CD8 T cells in ankylosing spondylitis. TCRdb re-analysed the 5' RACE reads in MiXCR, keeping a single row per CDR3 protein. Of more than 300,000 distinct CDR3 sequences in the sample, roughly 11% were seen once. The CDR3 covers 12 residues. V lost 4 bases to trimming and J lost 11 bases, with 13 bases between them. The sequencing sample was made of blood, either unsorted or a sorted T cell fraction (not recorded which). V gene TRBV12-3 or TRBV12-4 combines with J gene TRBJ2-3; perhaps TRBD2 as D (6 bases). The receptor was isolated from a female donor with ankylosing spondylitis or in good health (not recorded which). For the CDR3, the DNA is TGTGCCAGCAGTTGGTCGGGGGAAGGGCAGTATTTT. Encoded protein: CASSWSGEGQYF.